This TCR beta chain was sequenced for a study of blood T cell repertoires in COVID-19. CDR3 size: 16 residues. V shed 4 bases and J 3 bases; nucleotides not matched to a gene: 8. CDR1 SSHAT and CDR2 FNYEAQ come from the germline V gene (reference sequence). Sequencing used immunoSEQ multiplex PCR; TCRdb keeps in-frame clones, though not all of them. Seen here are roughly 670,000 clones, 90% observed once, and the top ten hold under 0.3%. This receptor was obtained from a woman aged 18-35 years with acute or convalescent COVID-19. The rearrangement joins TRBV7-7 to TRBJ2-2; 7 bases agree with TRBD1. Sequencing was performed on peripheral blood. For the CDR3, the DNA is TGTGCCAGCAGCTCCAGACAGGGTCGGGACACCGGGGAGCTGTTTTTT. This codes for CASSSRQGRDTGELFF.